Each of the 28 T cell receptor beta chains below was sequenced from the same sample in a study of low-dose radiotherapy and immunotherapy resistance in tumors. Time point of the sample: after trial treatment. Treatment here: LDRT plus nivolumab, ipilimumab, low-dose cyclophosphamide and aspirin (RACIN trial). Alpha and beta chains were covered, as first-strand cDNA relied on TRAV- and TRBV-specific primers. It was with a constant-region primer and a V-primer adapter that TCRs were amplified over around 18 PCR cycles. TCRdb reprocessed the reads via MiXCR and lists one record per CDR3 protein. The table shows tens of thousands of distinct CDR3 sequences, with about a sixth occurring only once. The source material was PBMCs, sampled after low-dose radiotherapy plus immunotherapy. These receptors came from a male donor with prostate cancer.

This clonotype came up many times. The genes are TRBV19 and TRBJ1-5; D gene ambiguous. Germline values: CDR1 LNHDA, CDR2 SQIVND (reference sequence). CDR3 length: 16 amino acids. Trimming cost V 1 base and J 9 bases, with 19 bases left between them. CDR3 sequence: CASSIGEGFGEVPQHF. The CDR3 bases are TGTGCCAGTAGTATAGGAGAAGGGTTTGGTGAAGTGCCCCAGCATTTT.

This clonotype has just one count. The chain recombines TRBV6-8 with TRBJ2-7, with D tentatively TRBD2 (6 bases). The J call is in doubt because the DNA end fits TRBJ2-1 better. CDR1 MNHGY and CDR2 SAAAGT come from the germline V gene. The CDR3 is 17 amino acids. CDR3: CASMGGNRTAYNNEQFF. The DNA of the CDR3 is TGTGCCAGTATGGGGGGAAATCGTACGGCTTACAACAATGAGCAGTTCTTC.

This clonotype was detected many times. The CDR3 DNA follows: TGCAGTGCTAGGGCAGCGGTAACAGGCCAAGAGACCCAGTACTTC. It yields the protein CSARAAVTGQETQYF. This chain links TRBV20-1 with TRBJ2-5; the D call may be TRBD1 or TRBD2 (5 bases each). Germline V CDR1 and CDR2: DFQATT, SNEGSKA (reference sequence). The germline V and J ends were trimmed by 3 bases and 1 base, with 15 bases remaining between them. This CDR3 is built from 15 residues.

This clonotype was recorded at least ten times. The chain employs TRBV24-1 and TRBJ2-1; 12 nucleotides match TRBD2. J was trimmed by 0 bases and V by 5 bases; bases with no gene match: 7. This CDR3 is 18 amino acids long. The germline CDR1 and CDR2 sequences are KGHDR and SFDVKD. CDR3 bases: TGTGCCACCAGTGGAGGACTAGCGGGACATCGCTCCTACAATGAGCAGTTCTTC. This translates into CATSGGLAGHRSYNEQFF.

This clonotype was detected ten times or more. The chain has TRBV5-1 and TRBJ2-1, with 11 bases identical to TRBD2. The junction had 7 bases not matched to a gene; V was cut back by 0 bases and J by 8 bases. The CDR3 has 16 amino acids. Germline V gene data show CDR1 as SGHRS and CDR2 as YFSETQ. The CDR3 protein is CASSLARLAGGDEQFF. The CDR3 coding sequence is TGCGCCAGCAGCTTGGCGCGGCTAGCGGGAGGCGATGAGCAGTTCTTC.

This clonotype appeared a few times. The chain has TRBV20-1 and TRBJ2-2, with 7 nucleotides matching TRBD1. Germline-derived CDR1 and CDR2 are DFQATT and SNEGSKA (reference sequence). V was clipped by 2 bases and J by 3 bases; unmatched bases: 12. The CDR3 consists of 17 residues. The CDR3 is CSARSDIDRVDTGELFF. The DNA of the CDR3 is TGCAGTGCTAGATCAGACATTGACAGGGTTGACACCGGGGAGCTGTTTTTT.

There are many counts of this clonotype. This chain connects TRBV2 to TRBJ2-1; no reliable D call. Trimming took off 9 bases at V and 9 bases at J, with 9 bases between the two ends. Germline V gene lookup returns CDR1 SNHLY and CDR2 FYNNEI. CDR3 length equals 10 residues. CDR3 bases: TGTGCCAGTAGGACCTCTGAGCAGTTCTTC. Translation: CASRTSEQFF. Full variable domain (remainder filled in from reference TRBV2 and TRBJ2-1): EPEVTQTPSHQVTQMGQEVILRCVPISNHLYFYWYRQILGQKVEFLVSFYNNEISEKSEIFDDQFSVERPDGSNFTLKIRSTKLEDSAMYFCASRTSEQFFGPGTRLTVL.

This clonotype was found many times. The chain couples TRBV7-2 to TRBJ2-2; a possible D gene is TRBD1 (6 bases). Trimming shortened V by 3 bases and J by 1 base, and 9 bases separated the two germline ends. Germline assignment: CDR1 SGHTA and CDR2 FQGNSA. This CDR3 region has 15 residues. The CDR3 DNA reads TGTGCCAGCAGCTTTTTGGGACAGAACACCGGGGAGCTGTTTTTT. Translation: CASSFLGQNTGELFF.

This clonotype was recorded many times. This chain uses TRBV7-2 with TRBJ2-1, with 7 positions matching TRBD1. With V trimmed by 5 bases and J by 7 bases, 2 bases remained unmatched. Germline assignment: CDR1 SGHTA and CDR2 FQGNSA. This CDR3 comprises 12 residues. The DNA for the CDR3 is TGTGCCAGCAGCATGACAGGGAATGAGCAGTTCTTC. Translated: CASSMTGNEQFF.

The sample holds many counts of this clonotype. The V and J genes are TRBV28 and TRBJ2-7; TRBD2 matches at 9 bases. V was pared by 3 bases and J by 2 bases, with 5 bases of the junction left unmatched. The CDR3 is made up of 15 amino acids. Germline V gives CDR1 MDHEN, CDR2 SYDVKM. The CDR3 coding sequence is TGTGCCAGCAGTTTTGGTCCTAGCGGGGCCTACGAGCAGTACTTC. It translates to CASSFGPSGAYEQYF.

In its sample, this clonotype was seen many times. V and J are TRBV14 and TRBJ1-3, with a tentative D call TRBD1 (5 bases). Germline V gene lookup returns CDR1 SGHDN and CDR2 FVKESK. The V end lost 8 bases, the J end lost 0 bases, and 11 bases lay between the germline ends. This CDR3 contains 14 residues. The CDR3 here is CASAFQGSGNTIYF. DNA of the CDR3: TGTGCCAGCGCATTTCAGGGCTCTGGAAACACCATATATTTT.

This clonotype came up many times. The chain is built from TRBV28 and TRBJ2-3; 10 bases line up with TRBD2. V dropped 4 bases and J dropped 4; count of bases not matched to a gene: 2. The germline V gene encodes CDR1 MDHEN and CDR2 SYDVKM. The CDR3 is made up of 14 amino acids. This chain's CDR3 is CASSSAGGPDTQYF. In DNA, the CDR3 is TGTGCCAGCAGTTCAGCGGGAGGGCCAGATACGCAGTATTTT.

Worth noting for this clonotype: A far larger clone lies a single base away; this is likely a read error. The V gene is TRBV7-9, the J gene TRBJ2-7; D remains ambiguous. The CDR3 has 15 amino acids. Trimming removed 5 bases from V and 2 bases from J, with 16 bases in between. Germline V gene sequence: CDR1 SEHNR, CDR2 FQNEAQ (reference sequence). CDR3 residues: CASSRRPIGTYEQYF. As DNA, the CDR3 is TGTGCCAGCAGCCGTCGACCGATAGGAACCTACGAGCAGTACTTC.

On this clonotype: Possible read error: a much larger clone is one base away. V usage is TRBV2 and J usage is TRBJ2-7; D assignment may be TRBD1 or TRBD2 (5 bases each). With 4 bases removed from V and 4 bases from J, the gap between germline ends came to 8 bases. Germline CDR1 SNHLY, CDR2 FYNNEI. There are 12 residues in the CDR3. The CDR3 DNA follows: TGTGCCAGCAGTGGGGGACCGTACGAGCAGTACTTC. Amino acids: CASSGGPYEQYF.

This clonotype was detected many times. The chain recombines TRBV28 with TRBJ2-7; no definite D call. The V and J ends lost 7 bases and 1 base respectively, with 11 bases between them. The CDR3 has 13 amino acids. Germline CDR1 MDHEN, CDR2 SYDVKM. In DNA form, the CDR3 reads TGTGCCAGCACAACCGGGCTTTCCTACGAGCAGTACTTC. Protein product: CASTTGLSYEQYF. Filled out from reference TRBV28 and TRBJ2-7, the complete variable domain reads DVKVTQSSRYLVKRTGEKVFLECVQDMDHENMFWYRQDPGLGLRLIYFSYDVKMKEKGDIPEGYSVSREKKERFSLILESASTNQTSMYLCASTTGLSYEQYFGPGTRLTVT.

This clonotype was picked up many times. The chain combines TRBV29-1 with TRBJ2-5; either TRBD1 or TRBD2 may fit D (5 bases each). Trimming pared 7 bases from V and 2 bases from J, leaving 8 bases between. Germline CDR1 SQVTM, CDR2 ANQGSEA. The CDR3 length is 11 residues. As DNA, the CDR3 is TGCAGCGGGGGACCGCAAGAGACCCAGTACTTC. Translated, it gives CSGGPQETQYF.

This clonotype was seen ten or more times. V gene TRBV2 combines with J gene TRBJ1-1; D is uncertain. V was trimmed by 7 bases and J by 6 bases, leaving 12 bases between them. Germline CDR1 reads SNHLY; CDR2 reads FYNNEI. The CDR3 covers 12 residues. CDR3 bases: TGTGCCAGCACCCCGTACGGCGCTGAAGCTTTCTTT. This encodes CASTPYGAEAFF. Together with reference TRBV2 and TRBJ1-1, the CDR3 gives the full variable domain: EPEVTQTPSHQVTQMGQEVILRCVPISNHLYFYWYRQILGQKVEFLVSFYNNEISEKSEIFDDQFSVERPDGSNFTLKIRSTKLEDSAMYFCASTPYGAEAFFGQGTRLTVV.

This clonotype was seen at least ten times. V usage is TRBV29-1 and J usage is TRBJ2-1; 7 positions match TRBD2. Germline lookup yields CDR1 SQVTM and CDR2 ANQGSEA. Germline trimming cut 3 bases from V and 10 bases from J; bases unmatched to any gene: 21. There are 17 residues in the CDR3. The CDR3 DNA is TGCAGCGTTGAGGGGGGGGGACTCAGTACAATAGCATGGGAGCAGTTCTTC. Translation: CSVEGGGLSTIAWEQFF.

Ten or more counts support this clonotype. The rearrangement links TRBV28 to TRBJ2-7, with 9 bases fitting TRBD1. The length of the CDR3 is 16 residues. Germline V gene data show CDR1 as MDHEN and CDR2 as SYDVKM. The trim removed 1 base at V and 1 base at J, leaving 5 bases unmatched. CDR3 DNA: TGTGCCAGCAGTTTATATGGGGGGACAGGGTCCTACGAGCAGTACTTC. This gives the protein CASSLYGGTGSYEQYF.

This clonotype was observed many times. The V call is TRBV7-6, the J call TRBJ2-2; D might be TRBD2 (5 bases). This CDR3 spans 16 amino acids. Per germline, CDR1 SGHVS and CDR2 FNYEAQ. V was trimmed by 2 bases and J by 1 base, leaving 11 bases between them. The DNA for the CDR3 is TGTGCCAGCAGCTTAACTAGTGCGGTGAACACCGGGGAGCTGTTTTTT. This codes for CASSLTSAVNTGELFF.

This clonotype has only a few counts. The chain recombines TRBV28 with TRBJ2-3; D is uncertain. The CDR3 contains 13 residues. V lost 9 bases to trimming and J lost 0 bases, with 10 bases between them. Per the germline V gene, CDR1 is MDHEN and CDR2 is SYDVKM. The CDR3 spells CASLRSSTDTQYF. As DNA, the CDR3 is TGTGCCAGTCTCCGCTCTAGCACAGATACGCAGTATTTT.

This clonotype was detected many times. The gene calls are TRBV28 and TRBJ2-7, with 7 nucleotides matching TRBD1. This CDR3 region has 15 residues. CDR1 MDHEN and CDR2 SYDVKM come from the germline V gene. With 2 bases clipped from V and 3 bases from J, the junction kept 7 bases outside the gene matches. This CDR3 reads CASSLGTVKGYEQYF. The CDR3 DNA reads as TGTGCCAGCAGTTTAGGGACAGTGAAGGGCTACGAGCAGTACTTC.

A few counts support this clonotype. This chain links TRBV4-3 with TRBJ2-4; 16 bases match TRBD2. V gave up 3 bases and J gave up 1 base; unmatched junction bases: 0. The CDR3 totals 17 residues. The germline gives CDR1 LGHNA, CDR2 YSLEER. CDR3 sequence reads: CASSQGLAGGAKNIQYF. The CDR3, as DNA: TGCGCCAGCAGCCAGGGACTAGCGGGAGGGGCCAAAAACATTCAGTACTTC.

This clonotype was counted many times. This chain joins TRBV3-1 and TRBJ1-1; TRBD1 agrees at 8 bases. V was clipped by 4 bases and J by 4 bases; unmatched bases: 5. The V gene's germline CDR1 is LGHDT and CDR2 YNNKEL (reference sequence). This CDR3 region has 14 residues. The CDR3 DNA is TGTGCCAGCAGCCCAATTACAGGGGGCACTGAAGCTTTCTTT. Protein sequence: CASSPITGGTEAFF.

This clonotype has more than one count but fewer than ten. V usage is TRBV28 and J usage is TRBJ2-7; D possibly matches TRBD1 or TRBD2 (5 bases each). V lost 6 bases, J lost 9 bases, and 18 bases lay in between. In germline, CDR1 is MDHEN, CDR2 SYDVKM. The CDR3 totals 13 residues. The chain's CDR3 is CASSPPPPGRQYF. The CDR3 DNA reads TGTGCCAGCAGCCCCCCACCTCCGGGACGGCAGTACTTC.

This clonotype was recorded many times. V is TRBV29-1 and J is TRBJ2-5; the D gene is possibly TRBD2 (5 bases). V dropped 6 bases and J dropped 4 bases, with 9 bases sitting between them. This CDR3 has 11 amino acids. Looked up from germline, CDR1 is SQVTM and CDR2 is ANQGSEA. DNA of the CDR3: TGCAGCGTGTCCGAGGGAGAGACCCAGTACTTC. It encodes CSVSEGETQYF.

J is TRBJ2-1 and V is TRBV13; 8 nucleotides agree with TRBD2. Germline-derived CDR1 and CDR2 are PRHDT and FYEKMQ (reference sequence). The V segment lost 5 bases and the J segment 9 bases; nucleotides outside the gene matches: 9. CDR3 length: 14 amino acids. Written as DNA, the CDR3 is TGTGCCAGCAGCCCAGAAGCGGGGGTGAGTGAGCAGTTCTTC. Residues: CASSPEAGVSEQFF.

In regard to this clonotype: It is likely a read error: a sequence one base away is far more abundant. CDR3 protein: CASSLGTAQETQYF. As DNA, the CDR3 is TGTGCCAGCAGCCTCGGGACAGCCCAAGAGACCCAGTACTTC. The chain is built from TRBV13 and TRBJ2-5, with 7 bases identical to TRBD1. The CDR3 has 14 residues. Germline V CDR1 and CDR2: PRHDT, FYEKMQ (reference sequence). V lost 5 bases and J lost 1; bases outside the gene matches: 4.